One sample yielded the 25 T cell receptor beta chains listed below, sequenced in a study of blood T cells in healthy people across ages. For the second PCR, which ran for about 6 to 11 cycles, a sample-barcoded 5' primer and a J-beta primer mix were used. TCRdb re-derived calls from the 5' RACE reads in MiXCR, one entry per CDR3 protein. The data contain approximately 770,000 distinct CDR3 sequences, 58% of them singletons. The sequencing sample was made of blood. The receptors were sampled from a man aged 25-45 years in good health.

This rearrangement joins TRBV29-1 to TRBJ2-5, with D hard to call. The DNA end lines up better with TRBJ2-7; the J call may be wrong. The CDR3 runs to 11 residues. Germline V CDR1 and CDR2: SQVTM, ANQGSEA. CDR3 coding DNA: TGCAGCGTTGGTAAAACCTACGAGCAGTACTTC. Its protein is CSVGKTYEQYF.

The chain carries TRBV7-2 and TRBJ2-1, with a tentative D call TRBD1 (6 bases). V dropped 3 bases and J dropped 5 bases, with 11 bases sitting between them. The CDR3 is 14 residues long. The germline CDR1 and CDR2 sequences are SGHTA and FQGNSA. DNA for the CDR3: TGTGCCAGCAGCTTGGGGGCCTCAGACAATGAGCAGTTCTTC. It yields the protein CASSLGASDNEQFF.

This clonotype was found a few times. The chain couples TRBV12-3 or TRBV12-4 to TRBJ2-5; the D gene is possibly TRBD1 (6 bases). Trimming shortened V by 6 bases and J by 4 bases, and 15 bases separated the two germline ends. The CDR3 contains 14 residues. CDR3 loop: CASRTSGDGETQYF. The CDR3 DNA follows: TGTGCCAGCAGAACCTCAGGGGACGGAGAGACCCAGTACTTC.

The chain is built from TRBV5-1 and TRBJ2-7; TRBD2 matches at 7 bases. V lost 0 bases and J lost 2; bases outside the gene matches: 8. The CDR3 contains 16 residues. CDR1 is SGHRS and CDR2 is YFSETQ in the germline V gene. This CDR3 is CASSLAQGGSTYEQYF. The DNA of the CDR3 is TGCGCCAGCAGCTTGGCCCAGGGAGGGTCGACCTACGAGCAGTACTTC.

The rearrangement links TRBV27 to TRBJ2-3; no clear D. With 5 bases removed from V and 6 bases from J, the gap between germline ends came to 15 bases. Germline V gene sequence: CDR1 MNHEY, CDR2 SMNVEV (reference sequence). CDR3 size: 14 residues. The CDR3 DNA is TGTGCCAGCAGTCTTAGGGTCTACGGTGATACGCAGTATTTT. This gives the protein CASSLRVYGDTQYF.

The chain uses TRBV7-6 and TRBJ2-1, with D possibly being TRBD2 (7 bases). The germline gives CDR1 SGHVS, CDR2 FNYEAQ. This CDR3 region has 16 residues. Trimming took off 1 base at V and 7 bases at J, with 17 bases between the two ends. The CDR3 region has the DNA TGTGCCAGCAGCTTAGGGGGGGGCAGGGGAGGGAATGAGCAGTTCTTC. It translates to CASSLGGGRGGNEQFF.

V gene TRBV7-2 combines with J gene TRBJ2-1; TRBD2 aligns across 8 bases. Near its end, the DNA agrees better with TRBJ2-7, so the J call may be wrong. Germline CDR1 and CDR2: SGHTA and FQGNSA. CDR3 length equals 16 residues. The chain's CDR3 is CASSLNLGGGYNEQYF. CDR3 coding DNA: TGTGCCAGCAGCTTAAATCTCGGGGGGGGTTACAATGAGCAGTACTTC.

There are a few counts of this clonotype. As DNA, the CDR3 is TGCAGTGGAATGTCACCAGAGGGAAGAGGGCAGTACTTC. Protein sequence: CSGMSPEGRGQYF. This rearrangement joins TRBV20-1 to TRBJ2-5, with TRBD2 as a possible D gene (5 bases). Trimming cost V 7 bases and J 11 bases, with 23 bases left between them. The CDR3 totals 13 residues. The germline gives CDR1 DFQATT, CDR2 SNEGSKA (reference sequence).

The chain is built from TRBV30 and TRBJ2-1; tentative D call: TRBD1 (5 bases). The germline V gene encodes CDR1 GTSNPN and CDR2 SVGIG (reference sequence). This CDR3 is built from 13 residues. V was cut by 2 bases and J by 8 bases, with 13 bases left in between. The CDR3 spells CAWSTNWGDEQFF. The CDR3 nucleotides are TGTGCCTGGAGTACAAACTGGGGCGATGAGCAGTTCTTC.

The chain is built from TRBV21-1 and TRBJ2-5; TRBD1, the table's D call, was not compared with the DNA. TRBV21-1 is recorded as a pseudogene. The CDR3 runs 14 residues. The CDR3 nucleotides are TGTGCCAGCAGCAAAGACAGGCCCCAAGAGACCCAGTACTTC. Protein product: CASSKDRPQETQYF.

The chain recombines TRBV5-6 with TRBJ2-3; 10 positions match TRBD1. V shed 4 bases, J shed 14 bases, and the junction held 16 bases outside the gene matches. The CDR3 is 15 amino acids. CDR1 and CDR2 from the germline V gene are SGHDT and YYEEEE. CDR3 loop: CASSPTAGDRGRLYF. Written as DNA, the CDR3 is TGTGCCAGCAGCCCCACGGCGGGGGACAGGGGTAGACTGTATTTT.

In the case of this clonotype: A much larger clonotype is one base distant, so this may be a read error. The chain uses TRBV6-5 and TRBJ2-1; no definite D call. This CDR3 is built from 11 residues. The germline V gene has CDR1 MNHEY and CDR2 SVGAGI. The CDR3: CASSYYHEQFF. In DNA form, the CDR3 reads TGTGCCAGCAGTTACTACCATGAGCAGTTCTTC.

The CDR3 reads CASSPGAGNTGELFF. The CDR3 DNA sequence: TGTGCCAGCAGCCCTGGGGCCGGAAACACCGGGGAGCTGTTTTTT. The rearrangement joins TRBV7-3 to TRBJ2-2; a possible D gene is TRBD1 (5 bases). Germline V CDR1 and CDR2: SGHTA, FQGTGA. CDR3 size: 15 residues. Between the trimmed V and J ends, which lost 5 bases and 2 bases, there was a span of 12 bases.

The CDR3 DNA is TGCAGTGCTAGGGAGGTAGCGCGCTCCTACGAGCAGTACTTC. It yields the protein CSAREVARSYEQYF. This chain links TRBV20-1 with TRBJ2-7, with a weak D call TRBD2 (5 bases). V lost 3 bases and J lost 0, with 12 bases in between. CDR3 size: 14 residues. CDR1 DFQATT and CDR2 SNEGSKA come from the germline V gene (reference sequence).

This sequence joins TRBV20-1 and TRBJ2-1; D perhaps matches TRBD2 (5 bases). Germline V gene sequence: CDR1 DFQATT, CDR2 SNEGSKA (reference sequence). Trimming removed 3 bases from V and 3 bases from J, with 12 bases in between. This CDR3 spans 14 amino acids. The chain's CDR3 is CSASISASYNEQFF. For the CDR3, the DNA is TGCAGTGCTAGTATTAGCGCCAGCTACAATGAGCAGTTCTTC.

The chain carries TRBV29-1 and TRBJ1-3; tentatively, D is TRBD1 (6 bases). Trimming left V 6 bases short and J 0 bases short, with 9 bases between. From germline, CDR1 is SQVTM and CDR2 ANQGSEA. This CDR3 is built from 13 residues. The CDR3 region is CSVQGNSGNTIYF. DNA of the CDR3: TGCAGCGTACAGGGAAACTCTGGAAACACCATATATTTT.

The rearrangement joins TRBV29-1 to TRBJ2-3; 7 bases are a match to TRBD1. Per the germline V gene, CDR1 is SQVTM and CDR2 is ANQGSEA. The length of the CDR3 is 15 residues. The ends lost 5 bases at V and 2 bases at J; junction bases unmatched: 10. CDR3 bases: TGCAGCGTTAACCCTCAACAGGGGTACACAGATACGCAGTATTTT. Translating gives CSVNPQQGYTDTQYF.

The chain uses TRBV10-3 and TRBJ2-3, with 10 bases identical to TRBD2. The ends lost 4 bases at V and 6 bases at J; junction bases unmatched: 7. CDR3 length: 15 residues. CDR1 and CDR2 (germline): ENHRY, SYGVKD. The CDR3 protein is CAISALAGVTDTQYF. The CDR3 nucleotides are TGTGCCATCAGTGCTCTAGCGGGAGTGACGGATACGCAGTATTTT.

The chain joins TRBV4-1 to TRBJ2-7; D unresolved. This CDR3 has 13 residues. Per the germline V gene, CDR1 is MGHRA and CDR2 is YSYEKL. Trimming shortened V by 0 bases and J by 4 bases, and 7 bases separated the two germline ends. The CDR3 region is CASSQDGFYEQYF. In nucleotides, the CDR3 is TGCGCCAGCAGCCAAGATGGGTTTTACGAGCAGTACTTC.

V is TRBV10-1 and J is TRBJ1-2; D not certain. CDR1 and CDR2 (germline): WNHNN, SYGVQD (reference sequence). V was trimmed by 7 bases and J by 8 bases, leaving 20 bases between them. The CDR3 length is 14 residues. CDR3 protein: CASKPGTTMGGYTF. The CDR3 DNA is TGCGCCAGCAAGCCGGGAACCACTATGGGAGGCTACACCTTC.

The chain couples TRBV18 to TRBJ1-1, with D perhaps TRBD1 (6 bases). Trimming took off 1 base at V and 0 bases at J, with 18 bases between the two ends. The CDR3 spans 18 residues. Germline lookup yields CDR1 KGHSH and CDR2 LQKENI. CDR3 protein: CASSPRPSRDTLNTEAFF. In DNA form, the CDR3 reads TGTGCCAGCTCACCACGTCCTTCCCGGGACACCTTGAACACTGAAGCTTTCTTT.

This chain connects TRBV20-1 to TRBJ2-3; perhaps TRBD1 as D (5 bases). CDR3 length: 13 residues. CDR1 and CDR2 (germline): DFQATT, SNEGSKA (reference sequence). V lost 3 bases and J lost 1, with 8 bases in between. CDR3 nucleotide sequence: TGCAGTGCTAGCTGGGGCGGCACAGATACGCAGTATTTT. This sequence encodes CSASWGGTDTQYF.

This clonotype occurred a few times. This chain connects TRBV7-2 to TRBJ2-3; tentatively, D is TRBD1 or TRBD2 (5 bases each). CDR3 length: 13 residues. The germline gives CDR1 SGHTA, CDR2 FQGNSA. Deletions cut 8 bases from V and 3 bases from J, with 12 bases between. In nucleotides, the CDR3 is TGTGCCAGCGGGGGATGGTTTACAGATACGCAGTATTTT. This codes for CASGGWFTDTQYF. Using reference TRBV7-2 and TRBJ2-3 for the parts outside the CDR3, the full variable domain is GAGVSQSPSNKVTEKGKDVELRCDPISGHTALYWYRQSLGQGLEFLIYFQGNSAPDKSGLPSDRFSAERTGGSVSTLTIQRTQQEDSAVYLCASGGWFTDTQYFGPGTRLTVL.

The CDR3 spells CASSFRDRGGNEQFF. CDR3 DNA: TGTGCCAGCAGTTTCCGGGACAGGGGAGGCAATGAGCAGTTCTTC. V and J are TRBV12-3 or TRBV12-4 and TRBJ2-1; 10 nucleotides align to TRBD1. V shed 3 bases, J shed 6 bases, and the junction held 5 bases outside the gene matches. The CDR3 runs 15 residues.

The count of this clonotype is one. The J gene is TRBJ1-4, the V gene TRBV11-2; D ambiguous. The CDR3 has 13 amino acids. V shed 4 bases and J shed 7 bases, with 10 bases lying between them. The V gene's germline CDR1 is SGHAT and CDR2 FQNNGV. This CDR3 is CASSSWVGEKLFF. The CDR3 DNA sequence: TGTGCCAGCAGCTCCTGGGTCGGTGAAAAACTGTTTTTT.